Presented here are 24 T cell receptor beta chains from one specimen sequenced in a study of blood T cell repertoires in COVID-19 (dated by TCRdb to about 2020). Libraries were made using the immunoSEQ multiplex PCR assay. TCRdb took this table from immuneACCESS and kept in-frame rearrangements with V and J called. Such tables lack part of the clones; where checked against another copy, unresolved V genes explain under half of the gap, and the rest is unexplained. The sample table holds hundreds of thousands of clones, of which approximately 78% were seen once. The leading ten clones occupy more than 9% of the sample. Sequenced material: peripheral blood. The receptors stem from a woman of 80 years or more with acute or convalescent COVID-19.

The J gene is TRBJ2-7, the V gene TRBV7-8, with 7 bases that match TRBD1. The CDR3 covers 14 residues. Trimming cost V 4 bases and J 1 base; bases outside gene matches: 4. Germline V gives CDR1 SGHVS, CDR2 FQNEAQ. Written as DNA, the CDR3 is TGTGCCAGCAGCTCGGACAGGCCGTCCTACGAGCAGTACTTC. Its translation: CASSSDRPSYEQYF.

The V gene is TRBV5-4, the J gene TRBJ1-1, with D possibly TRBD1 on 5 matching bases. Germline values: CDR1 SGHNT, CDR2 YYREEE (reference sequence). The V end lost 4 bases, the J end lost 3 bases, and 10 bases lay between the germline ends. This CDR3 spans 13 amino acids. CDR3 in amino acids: CASSLDSYTEAFF. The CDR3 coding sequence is TGTGCCAGCAGCCTCGACAGCTACACTGAAGCTTTCTTT.

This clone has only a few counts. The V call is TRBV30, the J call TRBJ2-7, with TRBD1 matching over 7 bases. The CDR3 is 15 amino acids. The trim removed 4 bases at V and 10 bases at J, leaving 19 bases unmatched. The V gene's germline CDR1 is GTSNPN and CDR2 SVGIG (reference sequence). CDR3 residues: CAWIPSGQVGLRQYF. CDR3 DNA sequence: TGTGCCTGGATCCCTTCCGGACAGGTGGGATTGAGACAGTACTTC.

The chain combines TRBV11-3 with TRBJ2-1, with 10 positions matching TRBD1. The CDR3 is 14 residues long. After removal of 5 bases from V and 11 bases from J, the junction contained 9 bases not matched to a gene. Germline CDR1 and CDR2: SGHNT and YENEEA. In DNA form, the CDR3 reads TGTGCCAGCAGCGCCGGGACAGGGGCTTCAAAGCAGTTCTTC. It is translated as CASSAGTGASKQFF. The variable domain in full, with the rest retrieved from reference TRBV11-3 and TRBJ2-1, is EAGVVQSPRYKIIEKKQPVAFWCNPISGHNTLYWYLQNLGQGPELLIRYENEEAVDDSQLPKDRFSAERLKGVDSTLKIQPAELGDSAVYLCASSAGTGASKQFFGPGTRLTVL.

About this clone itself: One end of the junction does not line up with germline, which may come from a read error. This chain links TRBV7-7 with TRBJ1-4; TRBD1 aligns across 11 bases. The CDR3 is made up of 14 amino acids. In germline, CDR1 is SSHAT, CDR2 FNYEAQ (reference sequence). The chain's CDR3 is CASSTGTGGEKLFF. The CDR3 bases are TGTGCTAGCAGCACCGGGACAGGGGGTGAAAAACTGTTTTTT. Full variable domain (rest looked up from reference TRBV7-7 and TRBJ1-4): GAGVSQSPRYKVTKRGQDVTLRCDPISSHATLYWYQQALGQGPEFLTYFNYEAQPDKSGLPSDRFSAERPEGSISTLTIQRTEQRDSAMYRCASSTGTGGEKLFFGSGTQLSVL.

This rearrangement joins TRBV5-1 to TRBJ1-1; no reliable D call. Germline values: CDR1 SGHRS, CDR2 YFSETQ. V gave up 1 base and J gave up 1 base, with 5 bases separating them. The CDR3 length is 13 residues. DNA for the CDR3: TGCGCCAGCAGCTTGATAAAGAACACTGAAGCTTTCTTT. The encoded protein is CASSLIKNTEAFF.

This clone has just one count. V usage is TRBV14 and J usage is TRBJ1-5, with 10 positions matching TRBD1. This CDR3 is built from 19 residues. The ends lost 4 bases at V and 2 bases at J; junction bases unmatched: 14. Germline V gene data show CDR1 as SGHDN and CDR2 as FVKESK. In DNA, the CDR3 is TGTGCCAGCAGCCCCGAGTCGACAGGGGGCATTTCGGGCAATCAGCCCCAGCATTTT. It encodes CASSPESTGGISGNQPQHF.

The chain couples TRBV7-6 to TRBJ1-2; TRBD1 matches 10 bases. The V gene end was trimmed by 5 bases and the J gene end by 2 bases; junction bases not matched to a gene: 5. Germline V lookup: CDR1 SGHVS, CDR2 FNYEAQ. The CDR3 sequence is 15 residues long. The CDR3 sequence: CASSRDRGQNYGYTF. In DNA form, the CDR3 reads TGTGCCAGCAGCCGAGACAGGGGGCAAAACTATGGCTACACCTTC.

The CDR3 loop reads CSVAGQTNTEAFF. DNA for the CDR3: TGCAGCGTGGCGGGACAGACGAACACTGAAGCTTTCTTT. This chain joins TRBV29-1 and TRBJ1-1, with TRBD1 matching over 7 bases. The CDR3 loop spans 13 amino acids. V lost 6 bases, J lost 1 base, and 5 bases stayed unmatched. CDR1 and CDR2 from the germline V gene are SQVTM and ANQGSEA.

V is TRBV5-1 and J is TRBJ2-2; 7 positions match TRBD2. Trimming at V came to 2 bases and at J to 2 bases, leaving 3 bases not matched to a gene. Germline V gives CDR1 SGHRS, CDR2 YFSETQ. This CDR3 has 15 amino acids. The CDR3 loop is CASSFWGGNTGELFF. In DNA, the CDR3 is TGCGCCAGCAGCTTCTGGGGGGGTAACACCGGGGAGCTGTTTTTT.

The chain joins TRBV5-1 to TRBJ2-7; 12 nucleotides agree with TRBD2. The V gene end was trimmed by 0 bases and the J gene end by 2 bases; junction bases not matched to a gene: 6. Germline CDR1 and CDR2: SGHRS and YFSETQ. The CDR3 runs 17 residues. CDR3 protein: CASSLAELAGGPYEQYF. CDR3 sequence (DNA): TGCGCCAGCAGCTTGGCCGAGCTAGCGGGAGGGCCCTACGAGCAGTACTTC.

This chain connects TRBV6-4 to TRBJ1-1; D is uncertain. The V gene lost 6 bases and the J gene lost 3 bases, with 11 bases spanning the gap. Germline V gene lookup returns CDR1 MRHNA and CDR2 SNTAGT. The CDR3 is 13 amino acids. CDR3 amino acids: CASSLEADTEAFF. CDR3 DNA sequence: TGTGCCAGCAGCCTGGAGGCAGACACTGAAGCTTTCTTT.

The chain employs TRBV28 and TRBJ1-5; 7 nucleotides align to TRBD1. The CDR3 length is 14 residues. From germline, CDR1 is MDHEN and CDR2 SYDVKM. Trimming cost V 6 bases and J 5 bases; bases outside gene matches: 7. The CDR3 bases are TGTGCCAGCAGACCCGGGACAGTATATCAGCCCCAGCATTTT. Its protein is CASRPGTVYQPQHF.

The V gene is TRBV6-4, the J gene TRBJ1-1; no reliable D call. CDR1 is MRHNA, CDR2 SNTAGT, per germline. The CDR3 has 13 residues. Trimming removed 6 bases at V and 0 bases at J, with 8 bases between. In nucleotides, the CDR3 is TGTGCCAGCAGCCGAGACATGAACACTGAAGCTTTCTTT. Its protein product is CASSRDMNTEAFF.

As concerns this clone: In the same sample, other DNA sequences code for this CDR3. CDR3 residues: CASSELTGNQPQHF. CDR3 coding DNA: TGTGCCAGCAGTGAACTCACAGGGAATCAGCCCCAGCATTTT. This chain joins TRBV2 and TRBJ1-5; D perhaps matches TRBD1 (6 bases). The CDR3 has 14 amino acids. Germline-derived CDR1 and CDR2 are SNHLY and FYNNEI. Trimming removed 2 bases at V and 4 bases at J, with 9 bases between.

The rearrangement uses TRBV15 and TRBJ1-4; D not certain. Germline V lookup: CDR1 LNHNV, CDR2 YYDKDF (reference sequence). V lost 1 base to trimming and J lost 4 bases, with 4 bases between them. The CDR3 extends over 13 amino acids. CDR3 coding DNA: TGTGCCACCAGCAGAGGGCATAATGAAAAACTGTTTTTT. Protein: CATSRGHNEKLFF.

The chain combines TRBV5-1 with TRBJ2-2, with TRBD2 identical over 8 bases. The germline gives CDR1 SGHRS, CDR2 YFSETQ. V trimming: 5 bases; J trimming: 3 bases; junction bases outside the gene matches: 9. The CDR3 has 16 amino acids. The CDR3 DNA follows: TGCGCCAGCAGGCGGTGGAGCGGGGGAGACACCGGGGAGCTGTTTTTT. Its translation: CASRRWSGGDTGELFF.

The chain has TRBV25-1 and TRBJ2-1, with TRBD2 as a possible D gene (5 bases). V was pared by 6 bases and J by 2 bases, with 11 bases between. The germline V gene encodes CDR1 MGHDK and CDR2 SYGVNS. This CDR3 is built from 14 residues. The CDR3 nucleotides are TGTGCCAGCAGGCCCCCCGGGACCTACAATGAGCAGTTCTTC. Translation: CASRPPGTYNEQFF.

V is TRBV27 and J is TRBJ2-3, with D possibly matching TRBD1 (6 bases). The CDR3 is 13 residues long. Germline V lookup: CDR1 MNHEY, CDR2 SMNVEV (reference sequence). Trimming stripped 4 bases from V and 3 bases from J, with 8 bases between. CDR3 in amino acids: CASSWQGTDTQYF. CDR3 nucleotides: TGTGCCAGCAGTTGGCAGGGGACAGATACGCAGTATTTT.

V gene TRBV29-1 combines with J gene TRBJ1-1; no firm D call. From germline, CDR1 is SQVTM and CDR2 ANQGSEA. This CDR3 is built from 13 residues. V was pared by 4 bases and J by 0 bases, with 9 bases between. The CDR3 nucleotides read TGCAGCGTTGGAACCACAGTGAACACTGAAGCTTTCTTT. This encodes CSVGTTVNTEAFF. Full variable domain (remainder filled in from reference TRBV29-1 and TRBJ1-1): SAVISQKPSRDICQRGTSLTIQCQVDSQVTMMFWYRQQPGQSLTLIATANQGSEATYESGFVIDKFPISRPNLTFSTLTVSNMSPEDSSIYLCSVGTTVNTEAFFGQGTRLTVV.

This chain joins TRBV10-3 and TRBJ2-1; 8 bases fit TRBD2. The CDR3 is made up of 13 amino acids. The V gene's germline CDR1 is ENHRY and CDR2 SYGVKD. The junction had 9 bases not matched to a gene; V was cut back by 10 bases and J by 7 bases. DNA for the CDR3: TGTGCCACGACTAGCGAGAGACTAAATGAGCAGTTCTTC. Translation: CATTSERLNEQFF.

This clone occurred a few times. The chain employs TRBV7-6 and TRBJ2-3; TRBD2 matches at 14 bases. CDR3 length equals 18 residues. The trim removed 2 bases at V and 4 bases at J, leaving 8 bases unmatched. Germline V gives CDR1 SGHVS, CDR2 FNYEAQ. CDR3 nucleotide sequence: TGTGCCAGCAGCTTAATGGTGACTAGCGGGGGGGTTCCAGATACGCAGTATTTT. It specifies CASSLMVTSGGVPDTQYF.

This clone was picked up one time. DNA of the CDR3: TGTGCCAGCAGCCCCCCCCCGGCGGGGGGGCGGGGGACCTACGAGCAGTACTTC. Protein: CASSPPPAGGRGTYEQYF. The chain has TRBV3-1 (or the pseudogene TRBV3-2) and TRBJ2-7, with 9 nucleotides matching TRBD2. J was trimmed by 2 bases and V by 4 bases; bases with no gene match: 15. The germline gives CDR1 LGHDT, CDR2 YNNKEL (reference sequence). The CDR3 runs to 18 residues.

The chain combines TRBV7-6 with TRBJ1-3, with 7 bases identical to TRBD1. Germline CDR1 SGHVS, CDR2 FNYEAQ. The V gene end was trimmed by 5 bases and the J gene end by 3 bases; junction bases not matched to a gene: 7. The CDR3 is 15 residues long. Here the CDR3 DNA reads TGTGCCAGCAGCGCGCAGCGGACAGGTGGAAACACCATATATTTT. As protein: CASSAQRTGGNTIYF.